This T cell receptor beta chain was recovered during a study of blood T cell repertoires in COVID-19. At the level of the study: COVID-19 samples from acute and convalescent phases originated in the United States, Italy and Spain. Sample material is recorded as cDNA or gDNA derived from T cells, B-cell-depleted T cells, or PBMCs.

The germline V gene encodes CDR1 LNHDA and CDR2 SQIVND (reference sequence). Trimming pared 0 bases from V and 5 bases from J, leaving 14 bases between. The CDR3 runs 16 residues. Per the authors' pipeline: How many nucleated cells were present was estimated from reference gene primer amplification. Sequenced by immunoSEQ multiplex PCR; TCRdb stores in-frame clones only, minus some. That table gives V, J and clone size, and the DNA gave D and trimming. The data show roughly 100,000 clones, approximately 80% seen once. Sequenced input: peripheral blood. This TCR was recovered from a man older than 75 with acute or convalescent COVID-19. The chain carries TRBV19 and TRBJ1-5; D perhaps matches TRBD1 (5 bases). CDR3 region: CASSIDRGGAHQPQHF. The CDR3, as DNA: TGTGCCAGTAGTATAGATAGGGGAGGGGCCCATCAGCCCCAGCATTTT.